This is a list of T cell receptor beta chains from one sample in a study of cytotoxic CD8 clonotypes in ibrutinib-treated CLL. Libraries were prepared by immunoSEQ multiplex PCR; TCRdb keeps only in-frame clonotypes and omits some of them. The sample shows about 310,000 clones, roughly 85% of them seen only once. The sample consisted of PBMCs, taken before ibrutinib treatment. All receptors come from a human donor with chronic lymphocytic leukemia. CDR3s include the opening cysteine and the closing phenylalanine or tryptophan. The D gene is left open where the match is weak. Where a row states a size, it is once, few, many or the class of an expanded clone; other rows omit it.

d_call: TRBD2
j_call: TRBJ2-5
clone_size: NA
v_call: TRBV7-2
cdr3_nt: TGTGCCAGCAGCTCCATACTAGCGGGAGGGGGGGAGACCCAGTACTTC
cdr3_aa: CASSSILAGGGETQYF

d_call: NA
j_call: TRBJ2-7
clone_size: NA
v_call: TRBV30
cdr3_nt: TGTGCCTGGAGTGTACGTTGGTTGAGTCGGGAGACGCCCCCCGAGCAGTACTTC
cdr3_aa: CAWSVRWLSRETPPEQYF

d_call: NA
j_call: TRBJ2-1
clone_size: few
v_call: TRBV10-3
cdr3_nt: TGTGCCATCACTAGGAATGCGGCCAATGAGCAGTTCTTC
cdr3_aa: CAITRNAANEQFF

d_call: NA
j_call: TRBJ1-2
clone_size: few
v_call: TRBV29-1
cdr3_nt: TGCAGCGGAGGACCCGGGGCGTATGGCTACACCTTC
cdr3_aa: CSGGPGAYGYTF

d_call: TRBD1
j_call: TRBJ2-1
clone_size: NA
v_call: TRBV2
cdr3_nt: TGTGCCAGCTACCGGGACAGGGTTGAAAATGAGCAGTTCTTC
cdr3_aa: CASYRDRVENEQFF

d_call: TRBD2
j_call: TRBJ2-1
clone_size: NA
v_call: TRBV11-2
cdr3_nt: TGTGCCAGCAGCTTGCGGGAGGGAAAGTTCTTC
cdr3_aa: CASSLREGKFF

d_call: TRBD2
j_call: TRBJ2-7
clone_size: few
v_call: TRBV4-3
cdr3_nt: TGCGCCAGCAGCCAAGCTAGCGGGAGTTACGAGCAGTACTTC
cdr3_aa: CASSQASGSYEQYF

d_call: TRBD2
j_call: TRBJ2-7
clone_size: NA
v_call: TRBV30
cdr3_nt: TGTGCCTGGGGCCCCCCCGGACTAGTGGGAGGCAAGCAGTACTTC
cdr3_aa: CAWGPPGLVGGKQYF

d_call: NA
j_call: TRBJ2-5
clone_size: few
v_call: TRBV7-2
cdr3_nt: TGTGCCAGCAGCGGGCGTCGAGGGGTGGAGACCCAGTACTTC
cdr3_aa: CASSGRRGVETQYF

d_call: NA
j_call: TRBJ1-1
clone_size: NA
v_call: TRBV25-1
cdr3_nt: TGTGCCAGCAGGTGGCCCCGGGGACCCATGAACACTGAAGCTTTCTTT
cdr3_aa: CASRWPRGPMNTEAFF

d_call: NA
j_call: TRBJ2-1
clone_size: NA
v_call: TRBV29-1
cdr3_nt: TGCAGCGTTGAAATAATCTACAATGAGCAGTTCTTC
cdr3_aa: CSVEIIYNEQFF

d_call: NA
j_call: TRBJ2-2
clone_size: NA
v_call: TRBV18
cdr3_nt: TGTGCCAGCTCACCGATGACAGGCGCGAACACCGGGGAGCTGTTTTTT
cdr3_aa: CASSPMTGANTGELFF

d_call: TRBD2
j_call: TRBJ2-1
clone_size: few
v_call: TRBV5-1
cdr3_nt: TGCGCCAGCAGCTTTCAGCGGGAGTCGCACAATGAGCAGTTCTTC
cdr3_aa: CASSFQRESHNEQFF

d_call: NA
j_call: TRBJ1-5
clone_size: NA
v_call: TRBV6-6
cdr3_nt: TGTGCCAGCAGCAACACAGGCTATAGCAATCAGCCCCAGCATTTT
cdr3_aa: CASSNTGYSNQPQHF

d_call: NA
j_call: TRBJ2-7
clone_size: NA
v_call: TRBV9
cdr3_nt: TGTGCCAGCAGCCCCAGCCTCTACGAGCAGTACTTC
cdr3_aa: CASSPSLYEQYF

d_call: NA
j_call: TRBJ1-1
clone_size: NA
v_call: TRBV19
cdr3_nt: TGTGCCAGTAGTATTAATTCGAACACTGAAGCTTTCTTT
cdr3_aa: CASSINSNTEAFF

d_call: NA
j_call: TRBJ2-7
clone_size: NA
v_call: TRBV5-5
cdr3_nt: TGTGCCAGCAGCTTGGCCGTTGCGGGGCTAACTTACGAGCAGTACTTC
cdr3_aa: CASSLAVAGLTYEQYF

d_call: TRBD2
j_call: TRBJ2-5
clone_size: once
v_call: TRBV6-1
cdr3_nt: TGTGCCAGCAGTGAATTAGCGGGAGAGGAGACCCAGTACTTC
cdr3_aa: CASSELAGEETQYF

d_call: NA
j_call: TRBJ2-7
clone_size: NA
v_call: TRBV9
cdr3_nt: TGTGCCAGCAGCGGTTCCTTAACGGACCCCTACGAGCAGTACTTC
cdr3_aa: CASSGSLTDPYEQYF

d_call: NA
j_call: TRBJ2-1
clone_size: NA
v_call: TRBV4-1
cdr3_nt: TGCGCCAGCAGCCAAGAAGGTGGCGGGCGTAGGAATGAGCAGTTCTTC
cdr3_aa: CASSQEGGGRRNEQFF

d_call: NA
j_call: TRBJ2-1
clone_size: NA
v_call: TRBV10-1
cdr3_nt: TGCGCCAGCAGTCGGTCGTTCCTGGGTTCTAATGAGCAGTTCTTC
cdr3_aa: CASSRSFLGSNEQFF

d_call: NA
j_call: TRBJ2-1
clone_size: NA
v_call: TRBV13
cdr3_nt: TGTGCCAGCAGCTCTTTGTACAGGAGCTCCTACAATGAGCAGTTCTTC
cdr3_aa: CASSSLYRSSYNEQFF

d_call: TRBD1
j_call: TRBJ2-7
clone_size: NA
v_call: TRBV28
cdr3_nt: TGTGCCAGCACCGAGCAGCGACAGGGATCTTACGAGCAGTACTTC
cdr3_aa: CASTEQRQGSYEQYF

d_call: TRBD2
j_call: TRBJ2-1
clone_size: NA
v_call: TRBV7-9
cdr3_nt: TGTGCCAGCAGCTTAGGTTCGATAGCGGGACGTAATGAGCAGTTCTTC
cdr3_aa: CASSLGSIAGRNEQFF

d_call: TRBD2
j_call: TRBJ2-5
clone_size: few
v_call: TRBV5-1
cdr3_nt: TGCGCCAGCAGCTTGGACAGCGGGATTCAAGAGACCCAGTACTTC
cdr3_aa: CASSLDSGIQETQYF

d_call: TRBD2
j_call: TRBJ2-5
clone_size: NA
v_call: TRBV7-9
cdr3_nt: TGTGCCAGCAGCTCCGGGACTAGCGGGATAGGTCAAGAGACCCAGTACTTC
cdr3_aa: CASSSGTSGIGQETQYF

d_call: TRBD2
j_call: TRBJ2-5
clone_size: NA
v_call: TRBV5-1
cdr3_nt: TGCGCCAGCTGTCCGGGACTAGCGGGATTATACCAAGAGACCCAGTACTTC
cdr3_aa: CASCPGLAGLYQETQYF

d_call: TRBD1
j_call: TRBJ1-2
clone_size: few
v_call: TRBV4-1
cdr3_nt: TGCGCCAGCAGCCAAGCAGACAGGGGAAATCTTGGCTACACCTTC
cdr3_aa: CASSQADRGNLGYTF

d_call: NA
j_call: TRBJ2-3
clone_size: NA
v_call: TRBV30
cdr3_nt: TGTGCCTGGATCCCCGACCCGGGACTTCCCGACCGCACAGATACGCAGTATTTT
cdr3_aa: CAWIPDPGLPDRTDTQYF

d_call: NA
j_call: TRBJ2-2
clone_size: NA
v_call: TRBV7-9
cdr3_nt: TGTGCCAGCAGCTTACAAGGAGACACCGGGGAGCTGTTTTTT
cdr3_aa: CASSLQGDTGELFF